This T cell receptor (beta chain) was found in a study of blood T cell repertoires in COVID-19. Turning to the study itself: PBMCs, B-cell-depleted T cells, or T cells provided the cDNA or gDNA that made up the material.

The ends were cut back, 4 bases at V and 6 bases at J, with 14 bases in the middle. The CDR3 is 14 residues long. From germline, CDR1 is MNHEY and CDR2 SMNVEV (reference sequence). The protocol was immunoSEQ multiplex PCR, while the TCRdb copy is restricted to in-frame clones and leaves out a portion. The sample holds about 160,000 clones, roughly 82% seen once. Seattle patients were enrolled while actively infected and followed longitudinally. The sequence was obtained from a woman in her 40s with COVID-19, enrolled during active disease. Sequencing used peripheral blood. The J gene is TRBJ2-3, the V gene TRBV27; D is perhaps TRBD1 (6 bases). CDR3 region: CASSSGAPTDTQYF. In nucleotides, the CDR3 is TGTGCCAGCAGTTCAGGGGCCCCAACGGATACGCAGTATTTT.